This TCR beta chain is from a study of identical twins. General study results and limits: With beta out-of-frame sequences, excess sharing by twins was weaker. Low generation probability was overrepresented in out-of-frame alpha sequences shared by twins. Donors were not followed over many years; analysis was cross-sectional. Out-of-frame sharing of TCR alpha in monozygotic twins was underestimated by models.

One entry per CDR3 protein results from TCRdb running MiXCR on the 5' RACE reads. The sample shows about 530,000 distinct CDR3 sequences, approximately 14% of them seen only once. The sample holds a few counts of this clonotype. Its target is unknown. These data were likewise used in another study, on yellow fever vaccine responses in identical twins.

Sequenced material: CD4+ T cells sorted from blood. This sequence originates from a woman younger than 30 in good health.

This chain's CDR3 is CSAREPGLVTGELFF. CDR3 DNA: TGCAGTGCTAGAGAGCCGGGACTAGTTACCGGGGAGCTGTTTTTT. V usage is TRBV20-1 and J usage is TRBJ2-2; 8 bases are a match to TRBD2. The CDR3 spans 15 residues. V was pared by 0 bases and J by 5 bases, with 5 bases of the junction left unmatched. From germline, CDR1 is DFQATT and CDR2 SNEGSKA (reference sequence).